Listed below are T cell receptor beta chains from one sample, sequenced in a study of T cells expressing NK-cell markers. TCRdb processed the 5' RACE reads again and assigns one entry to each CDR3 protein, with no DNA. This table holds 400,000 to 500,000 distinct CDR3 sequences. The sample comprised blood T cells: a sorted CD56 or NKG2C T cell subset, CD4+ or CD8+ T cells, or bulk PBMC T cells (not recorded which). The receptors derive from a woman aged 18 to 69 in good health. Both conserved end residues are part of each CDR3.

V,J,CDR3
TRBV25-1,TRBJ1-5,CASSERVGQPQHF
TRBV7-9,TRBJ2-1,CASSPTGGHEQFF
TRBV14,TRBJ2-1,CASSQEDWVDEQFF
TRBV10-3,TRBJ2-5,CAISEKLAQGETQYF
TRBV7-2,TRBJ2-4,CASSLAFTWGNIQYF
TRBV7-6,TRBJ2-6,CASSQPGLASGANVLTF
TRBV20-1,TRBJ2-3,CSAIRTGGAEDTQYF
TRBV6-1,TRBJ2-5,CASSEAHGGRFGETQYF
TRBV10-3,TRBJ1-6,CAIRRDRDSPLHF
TRBV15,TRBJ1-3,CATSHPGRYASSGNTIYF
TRBV27,TRBJ2-3,CASSRQGPSTDTQYF
TRBV12-3/TRBV12-4,TRBJ2-1,CASRPGSSYNEQFF
TRBV5-1,TRBJ2-6,CASSQGNSGANVLTF
TRBV6-5,TRBJ1-4,CATQSGRKLFF
TRBV5-1,TRBJ2-2,CASSFLMPGNTGELFF
TRBV25-1,TRBJ1-6,CASRGGKPSSYNSPLHF
TRBV29-1,TRBJ2-2,CSVSPGLANTGELFF
TRBV2,TRBJ1-1,CASTTGGTDTEAFF
TRBV20-1,TRBJ2-1,CSAGAIGTSGGAYNEQFF
TRBV6-5,TRBJ1-5,CASSYGSGSQPQHF
TRBV18,TRBJ1-5,CASSPQGVNQPQHF
TRBV4-2,TRBJ2-2,CASSPGLAGAHVTGELFF
TRBV20-1,TRBJ2-2,CSAQRVNTGELFF
TRBV28,TRBJ2-1,CASSFVGLPLDNEQFF
TRBV10-3,TRBJ2-7,CASGAPPTYEQYF
TRBV6-2/TRBV6-3,TRBJ2-4,CASSYLDRAEIIQYF
TRBV4-1,TRBJ2-1,CASSLPRGGFSNEQFF
TRBV25-1,TRBJ2-7,CASSEWEGTGNTYEQYF
TRBV7-9,TRBJ2-1,CASSSQLAGVINEQFF
TRBV20-1,TRBJ2-1,CSAPMGGPGANEQFF
TRBV12-3/TRBV12-4,TRBJ1-5,CASSSLGGSNQPQHF
TRBV4-3,TRBJ1-5,CASSQDGAGWGPQHF
TRBV18,TRBJ1-6,CASSPSGTGRNSPLHF
TRBV7-2,TRBJ2-1,CASSTNRGISSYNEQFF
TRBV12-3/TRBV12-4,TRBJ1-1,CASSPKGPEAFF
TRBV7-3,TRBJ2-4,CASSLTGQGSIQYF
TRBV29-1,TRBJ2-3,CSVEPGVKDTQYF
TRBV12-3/TRBV12-4,TRBJ2-3,CASSSQGFSGSGTDTQYF
TRBV11-1,TRBJ1-6,CASSSLLGERGRSSPLHF
TRBV5-5,TRBJ2-1,CASSMVGGRYNEQFF